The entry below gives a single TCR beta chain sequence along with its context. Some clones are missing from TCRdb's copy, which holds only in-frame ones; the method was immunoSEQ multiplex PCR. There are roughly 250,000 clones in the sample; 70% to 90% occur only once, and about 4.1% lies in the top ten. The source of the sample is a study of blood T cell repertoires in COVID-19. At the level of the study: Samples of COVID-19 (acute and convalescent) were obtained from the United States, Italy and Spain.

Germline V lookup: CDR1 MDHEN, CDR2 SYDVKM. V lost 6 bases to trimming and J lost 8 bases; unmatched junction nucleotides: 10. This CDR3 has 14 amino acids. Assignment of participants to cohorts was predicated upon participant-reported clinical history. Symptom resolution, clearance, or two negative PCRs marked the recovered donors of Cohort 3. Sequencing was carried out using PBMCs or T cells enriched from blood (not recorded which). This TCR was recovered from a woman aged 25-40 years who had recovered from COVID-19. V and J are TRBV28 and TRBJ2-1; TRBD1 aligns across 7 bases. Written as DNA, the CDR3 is TGTGCCAGCAGGGCGGAGGACAGGCCTTATGAGCAGTTCTTC. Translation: CASRAEDRPYEQFF.